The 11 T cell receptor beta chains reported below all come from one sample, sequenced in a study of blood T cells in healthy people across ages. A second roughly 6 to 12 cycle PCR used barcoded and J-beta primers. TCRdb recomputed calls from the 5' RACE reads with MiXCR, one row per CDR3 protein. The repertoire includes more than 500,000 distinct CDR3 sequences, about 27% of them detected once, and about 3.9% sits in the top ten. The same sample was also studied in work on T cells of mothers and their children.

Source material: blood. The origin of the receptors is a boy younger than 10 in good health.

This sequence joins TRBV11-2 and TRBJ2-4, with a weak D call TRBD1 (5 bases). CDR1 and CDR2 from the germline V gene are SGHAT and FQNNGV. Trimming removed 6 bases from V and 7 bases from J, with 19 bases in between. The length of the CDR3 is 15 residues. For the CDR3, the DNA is TGTGCCAGCAGTCAGATCAGGGAAAGGGGCAACATTCAGTACTTC. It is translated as CASSQIRERGNIQYF. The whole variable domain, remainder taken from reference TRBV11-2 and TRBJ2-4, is EAGVAQSPRYKIIEKRQSVAFWCNPISGHATLYWYQQILGQGPKLLIQFQNNGVVDDSQLPKDRFSAERLKGVDSTLKIQPAKLEDSAVYLCASSQIRERGNIQYFGAGTRLSVL.

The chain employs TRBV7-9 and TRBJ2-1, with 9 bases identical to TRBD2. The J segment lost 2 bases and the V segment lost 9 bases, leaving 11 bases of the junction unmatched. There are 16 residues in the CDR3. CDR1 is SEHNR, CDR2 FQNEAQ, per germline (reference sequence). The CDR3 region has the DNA TGTGCCAGGAACGAGACTAGCGGCCCGACCTACAATGAGCAGTTCTTC. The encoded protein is CARNETSGPTYNEQFF.

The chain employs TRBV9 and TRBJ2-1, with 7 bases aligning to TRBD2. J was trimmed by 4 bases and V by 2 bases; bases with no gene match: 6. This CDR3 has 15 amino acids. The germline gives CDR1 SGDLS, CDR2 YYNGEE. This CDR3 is CASSVRGGPYNEQFF. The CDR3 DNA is TGTGCCAGCAGCGTGAGGGGAGGGCCTTACAATGAGCAGTTCTTC.

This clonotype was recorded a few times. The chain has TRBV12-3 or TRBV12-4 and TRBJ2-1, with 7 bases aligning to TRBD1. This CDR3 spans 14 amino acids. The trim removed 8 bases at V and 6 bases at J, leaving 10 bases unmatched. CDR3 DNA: TGTGCCAGCGGATTGACAGGGTTGGGCAATGAGCAGTTCTTC. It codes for CASGLTGLGNEQFF.

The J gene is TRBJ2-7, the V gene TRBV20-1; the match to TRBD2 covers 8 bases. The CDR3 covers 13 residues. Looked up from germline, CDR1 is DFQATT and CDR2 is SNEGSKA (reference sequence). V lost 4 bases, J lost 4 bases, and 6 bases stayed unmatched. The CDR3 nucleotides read TGCAGTGCTACCCGGGGGGGTGTGTACGAGCAGTACTTC. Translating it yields CSATRGGVYEQYF.

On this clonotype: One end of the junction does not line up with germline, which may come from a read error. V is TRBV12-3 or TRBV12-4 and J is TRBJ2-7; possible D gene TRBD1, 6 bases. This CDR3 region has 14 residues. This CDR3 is CTSSPRGESYEQYF. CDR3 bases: TGTACCAGCTCTCCCAGGGGCGAGTCCTACGAGCAGTACTTC.

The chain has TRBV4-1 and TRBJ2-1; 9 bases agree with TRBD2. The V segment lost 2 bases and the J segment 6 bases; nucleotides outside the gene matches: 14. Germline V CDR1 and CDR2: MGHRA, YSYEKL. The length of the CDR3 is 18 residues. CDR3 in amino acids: CASSQPRAGGAIGNEQFF. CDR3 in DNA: TGCGCCAGCAGCCAACCCCGAGCGGGAGGCGCCATAGGCAATGAGCAGTTCTTC.

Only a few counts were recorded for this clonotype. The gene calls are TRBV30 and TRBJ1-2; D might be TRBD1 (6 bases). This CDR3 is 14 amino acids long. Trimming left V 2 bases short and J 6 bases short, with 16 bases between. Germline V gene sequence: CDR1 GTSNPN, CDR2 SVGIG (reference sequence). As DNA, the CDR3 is TGTGCCTGGAGTATCCGCAGGGGTCTCGATGGCTACACCTTC. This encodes CAWSIRRGLDGYTF.

The CDR3 sequence is CSASGPAVSTDTQYF. The CDR3 bases are TGCAGTGCTAGCGGACCTGCGGTCAGCACAGATACGCAGTATTTT. V gene TRBV20-1 combines with J gene TRBJ2-3; D is ambiguous. Trimming pared 3 bases from V and 0 bases from J, leaving 13 bases between. CDR1 DFQATT and CDR2 SNEGSKA come from the germline V gene (reference sequence). The CDR3 spans 15 residues.

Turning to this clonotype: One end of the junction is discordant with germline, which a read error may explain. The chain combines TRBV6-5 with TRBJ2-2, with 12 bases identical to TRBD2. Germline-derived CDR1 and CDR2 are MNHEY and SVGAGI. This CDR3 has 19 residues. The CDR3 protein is CASSYFGLAGNLNTGELFF. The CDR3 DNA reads TGTGCCAGCAGTTACTTCGGACTAGCGGGGAATTTGAACACCGGTGAGCTGTTTTTT.

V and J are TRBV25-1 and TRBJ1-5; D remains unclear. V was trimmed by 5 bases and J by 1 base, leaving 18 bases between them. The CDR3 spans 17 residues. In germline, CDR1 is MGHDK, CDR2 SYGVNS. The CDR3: CASSLSPLLGSNQPQHF. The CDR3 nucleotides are TGTGCCAGCAGTCTAAGCCCCCTACTAGGAAGCAATCAGCCCCAGCATTTT.